The 29 T cell receptor beta chains reported below all come from one sample, sequenced in a study of cytomegalovirus exposure and HLA in healthy donors. Vbeta (60) and Jbeta (13) primers were used in the PCR. Produced via immunoSEQ multiplex PCR; TCRdb's table is partial and in-frame only. This table holds approximately 180,000 clones, just under 80% found once. Sequenced input: PBMCs. The origin of the receptors is a woman in her 50s in good health and CMV-seropositive.

This clone has just a few counts. This sequence joins TRBV5-1 and TRBJ2-7; 8 nucleotides line up with TRBD1. CDR3 size: 13 residues. CDR1 is SGHRS and CDR2 is YFSETQ in the germline V gene. V lost 5 bases and J lost 5; bases outside the gene matches: 6. For the CDR3, the DNA is TGCGCCAGCAGTTGGACAGGGTATAACGAGCAGTACTTC. It encodes CASSWTGYNEQYF.

The V gene is TRBV7-8, the J gene TRBJ2-7; D uncertain. The V and J ends lost 5 bases and 2 bases respectively, with 10 bases between them. There are 13 residues in the CDR3. Germline CDR1 and CDR2: SGHVS and FQNEAQ. This CDR3 reads CASSLDWTYEQYF. CDR3 nucleotide sequence: TGTGCCAGCAGCCTTGACTGGACCTACGAGCAGTACTTC.

The sample holds one count of this clone. The rearrangement uses TRBV21-1 and TRBJ2-5; the table's D call of TRBD1 was not tested on the DNA. TRBV21-1 counts as a pseudogene. CDR3 length: 18 amino acids. In DNA, the CDR3 is TGTGCCAGCAGCAAATCCCGAGGACGACGACAGGGGCAAGAGACCCAGTACTTC. Protein product: CASSKSRGRRQGQETQYF.

This clone was picked up one time. The chain is built from TRBV19 and TRBJ2-7, with D maybe TRBD1 (6 bases). Germline loops: CDR1 LNHDA, CDR2 SQIVND (reference sequence). The ends were cut back, 3 bases at V and 4 bases at J, with 10 bases in the middle. This CDR3 is built from 13 residues. The CDR3 bases are TGTGCCAGTAGTATGTTACAGGGATACGAGCAGTACTTC. It specifies CASSMLQGYEQYF.

The chain is built from TRBV7-9 and TRBJ2-1; D unclear. The V and J ends lost 1 base and 9 bases respectively, with 10 bases between them. The CDR3 has 13 amino acids. Germline CDR1 reads SEHNR; CDR2 reads FQNEAQ (reference sequence). CDR3 protein: CASSLEPPSEQFF. Written as DNA, the CDR3 is TGTGCCAGCAGCTTAGAGCCCCCGAGTGAGCAGTTCTTC. The variable domain in full, completed from reference TRBV7-9 and TRBJ2-1, reads DTGVSQNPRHKITKRGQNVTFRCDPISEHNRLYWYRQTLGQGPEFLTYFQNEAQLEKSRLLSDRFSAERPKGSFSTLEIQRTEQGDSAMYLCASSLEPPSEQFFGPGTRLTVL.

CDR3 sequence reads: CAWSVGTGGHNQPQHF. The CDR3 DNA sequence: TGTGCCTGGAGTGTAGGGACAGGGGGCCACAATCAGCCCCAGCATTTT. J is TRBJ1-5 and V is TRBV30; 12 bases are shared with TRBD1. Germline CDR1 and CDR2: GTSNPN and SVGIG (reference sequence). CDR3 length: 16 amino acids. Unmatched junction bases numbered 3, after V lost 0 bases and J lost 3 bases.

This chain links TRBV5-1 with TRBJ2-7, with 7 bases identical to TRBD1. The CDR3 has 15 residues. CDR1 SGHRS and CDR2 YFSETQ come from the germline V gene. The junction had 8 bases not matched to a gene; V was cut back by 1 base and J by 4 bases. The CDR3 region has the DNA TGCGCCAGCAGCTTGAGTACAGGGGTCCCGTACGAGCAGTACTTC. Protein product: CASSLSTGVPYEQYF. The full variable domain, rest sourced from reference TRBV5-1 and TRBJ2-7, is KAGVTQTPRYLIKTRGQQVTLSCSPISGHRSVSWYQQTPGQGLQFLFEYFSETQRNKGNFPGRFSGRQFSNSRSEMNVSTLELGDSALYLCASSLSTGVPYEQYFGPGTRLTVT.

This clone was recorded a few times. The CDR3 protein is CASSEVGGLETQYF. The CDR3 nucleotides are TGTGCCAGCAGTGAAGTAGGAGGGTTAGAGACCCAGTACTTC. V is TRBV6-1 and J is TRBJ2-5; D might be TRBD2 (6 bases). The V gene lost 1 base and the J gene lost 4 bases, with 10 bases spanning the gap. The CDR3 spans 14 residues. Germline CDR1 MNHNS, CDR2 SASEGT.

The J gene is TRBJ1-1, the V gene TRBV6-5, with TRBD1 as a possible D gene (6 bases). V was cut by 6 bases and J by 8 bases, with 19 bases left in between. Per the germline V gene, CDR1 is MNHEY and CDR2 is SVGAGI. The CDR3 has 14 amino acids. This chain's CDR3 is CASRATGPPGEAFF. CDR3 sequence (DNA): TGTGCCAGCAGAGCTACAGGGCCGCCGGGCGAAGCTTTCTTT.

The chain carries TRBV19 and TRBJ1-1; TRBD1 agrees at 9 bases. After removal of 8 bases from V and 5 bases from J, the junction contained 3 bases not matched to a gene. Per germline, CDR1 LNHDA and CDR2 SQIVND (reference sequence). The CDR3 totals 12 residues. The CDR3 bases are TGTGCCAGTCGGACAGGGGTTACTGAAGCTTTCTTT. Its protein is CASRTGVTEAFF.

The V call is TRBV10-3, the J call TRBJ1-3; D perhaps matches TRBD1 (6 bases). The CDR3 runs 14 residues. The germline CDR1 and CDR2 sequences are ENHRY and SYGVKD. The V end lost 7 bases, the J end lost 4 bases, and 14 bases lay between the germline ends. CDR3 in amino acids: CAITSDRAGNTIYF. The CDR3 bases are TGTGCCATCACCTCGGACAGAGCAGGAAACACCATATATTTT.

This clone was detected only once. The CDR3 bases are TGCAGCGTCACAACCCCCGGGACAGGTAATCAGCCCCAGCATTTT. It is translated as CSVTTPGTGNQPQHF. The chain combines TRBV29-1 with TRBJ1-5, with 8 bases that match TRBD1. Germline values: CDR1 SQVTM, CDR2 ANQGSEA. J was trimmed by 4 bases and V by 6 bases; bases with no gene match: 11. The CDR3 length is 15 residues. The full variable domain, with the rest looked up from reference TRBV29-1 and TRBJ1-5, is SAVISQKPSRDICQRGTSLTIQCQVDSQVTMMFWYRQQPGQSLTLIATANQGSEATYESGFVIDKFPISRPNLTFSTLTVSNMSPEDSSIYLCSVTTPGTGNQPQHFGDGTRLSIL.

This clone appeared once. The chain combines TRBV30 with TRBJ1-6; 8 positions agree with TRBD1. The CDR3 contains 15 residues. Germline loops: CDR1 GTSNPN, CDR2 SVGIG (reference sequence). Trimming took 0 bases from V and 8 from J; bases not matched to a gene: 6. CDR3 nucleotide sequence: TGTGCCTGGAGTGTCACAGGGGGGGGGTATTCACCCCTCCACTTT. Amino acids: CAWSVTGGGYSPLHF.

The chain carries TRBV6-1 and TRBJ1-6; weak D call: TRBD1 (6 bases). This CDR3 comprises 17 residues. V was pared by 0 bases and J by 3 bases, with 12 bases between. Germline V gives CDR1 MNHNS, CDR2 SASEGT. CDR3 bases: TGTGCCAGCAGTGAAGCCCTTACACAGGGCTATAATTCACCCCTCCACTTT. This sequence encodes CASSEALTQGYNSPLHF.

The chain employs TRBV7-9 and TRBJ2-3; D not certain. Germline CDR1 SEHNR, CDR2 FQNEAQ (reference sequence). Trimming removed 6 bases at V and 1 base at J, with 14 bases between. This CDR3 spans 15 amino acids. CDR3 in amino acids: CASSSRIGGTDTQYF. For the CDR3, the DNA is TGTGCCAGCAGTTCCCGGATAGGAGGCACAGATACGCAGTATTTT.

The CDR3 loop reads CASSEIRGRLSSNQPQHF. The CDR3 coding sequence is TGTGCCAGCAGTGAGATCAGGGGTCGACTAAGCTCTAATCAGCCCCAGCATTTT. V is TRBV2 and J is TRBJ1-5; D is possibly TRBD1 (6 bases). V lost 3 bases and J 4 bases, leaving 22 bases between the germline ends. This CDR3 comprises 18 residues. Germline loops: CDR1 SNHLY, CDR2 FYNNEI.

This sequence joins TRBV13 and TRBJ2-2; D is perhaps TRBD1 (6 bases). CDR1 and CDR2 (germline): PRHDT, FYEKMQ (reference sequence). This CDR3 region has 15 residues. The germline V and J ends were trimmed by 3 bases and 7 bases, with 15 bases remaining between them. The CDR3 loop is CASSFERGIGGELFF. The CDR3, as DNA: TGTGCCAGCAGCTTTGAAAGGGGGATCGGCGGGGAGCTGTTTTTT.

The J gene is TRBJ1-2, the V gene TRBV4-1; no clear D. Germline CDR1 reads MGHRA; CDR2 reads YSYEKL. This CDR3 has 14 amino acids. Trimming pared 4 bases from V and 3 bases from J, leaving 12 bases between. The CDR3 protein is CASSPPLVDYGYTF. CDR3 sequence (DNA): TGCGCCAGCAGCCCTCCTTTGGTAGACTATGGCTACACCTTC.

The rearrangement uses TRBV5-1 and TRBJ1-1; D may be TRBD1 (6 bases). V lost 3 bases, J lost 8 bases, and 14 bases lay in between. There are 13 residues in the CDR3. Germline CDR1 reads SGHRS; CDR2 reads YFSETQ. CDR3 in amino acids: CASSSGQLSEAFF. The DNA for the CDR3 is TGCGCCAGCAGCTCCGGACAGCTATCAGAAGCTTTCTTT.

The rearrangement joins TRBV4-1 to TRBJ2-1; TRBD1 agrees at 8 bases. The germline CDR1 and CDR2 sequences are MGHRA and YSYEKL. The CDR3 extends over 14 amino acids. The junction had 7 bases not matched to a gene; V was cut back by 2 bases and J by 10 bases. The CDR3 spells CASSQLTGDKEQFF. Written as DNA, the CDR3 is TGCGCCAGCAGCCAACTGACAGGGGATAAGGAGCAGTTCTTC.

The chain uses TRBV7-2 and TRBJ1-5; TRBD1 aligns across 7 bases. This CDR3 is 14 amino acids long. J gave up 5 bases and V 5 bases, and 6 bases lay outside the gene matches. Germline V gene lookup returns CDR1 SGHTA and CDR2 FQGNSA. The CDR3 loop reads CASSEPTGDQPQHF. The CDR3 DNA is TGTGCCAGCAGCGAACCCACAGGGGATCAGCCCCAGCATTTT.

The CDR3 DNA sequence: TGTGCCAGTAGCCCCCAGGGGGTGAATGAAAAACTGTTTTTT. This codes for CASSPQGVNEKLFF. The chain joins TRBV19 to TRBJ1-4; 7 bases are a match to TRBD1. CDR1 and CDR2 from the germline V gene are LNHDA and SQIVND (reference sequence). The CDR3 is made up of 14 amino acids. Germline trimming cut 6 bases from V and 5 bases from J; bases unmatched to any gene: 6.

This chain joins TRBV4-1 and TRBJ2-5; 11 nucleotides line up with TRBD2. The junction had 14 bases not matched to a gene; V was cut back by 6 bases and J by 5 bases. Looked up from germline, CDR1 is MGHRA and CDR2 is YSYEKL. CDR3 length: 17 residues. The CDR3 spells CASRFNSGGAVGETQYF. CDR3 nucleotide sequence: TGCGCCAGCAGATTCAATAGCGGGGGGGCCGTTGGTGAGACCCAGTACTTC.

This clone occurred a few times. Here the CDR3 DNA reads TGTGCCAGCAGCTTAACCCTCTCTATCAATGAGCAGTTCTTC. Translation gives CASSLTLSINEQFF. V and J are TRBV7-9 and TRBJ2-1; D uncertain. The CDR3 spans 14 residues. The germline V gene encodes CDR1 SEHNR and CDR2 FQNEAQ (reference sequence). Trimming took off 2 bases at V and 6 bases at J, with 11 bases between the two ends.

V usage is TRBV25-1 and J usage is TRBJ1-6; D is perhaps TRBD1 (6 bases). V lost 3 bases, J lost 9 bases, and 15 bases lay in between. Germline loops: CDR1 MGHDK, CDR2 SYGVNS. The CDR3 loop spans 15 amino acids. The CDR3 nucleotides are TGTGCCAGCAGTGAGTCTCTAGGGGGGGTTTCACCCCTCCACTTT. It yields the protein CASSESLGGVSPLHF.

The sample holds a few counts of this clone. The genes are TRBV9 and TRBJ1-2, with no clear D. There are 16 residues in the CDR3. Germline V gene sequence: CDR1 SGDLS, CDR2 YYNGEE. Trimming cost V 3 bases and J 6 bases, with 21 bases left between them. The CDR3 region has the DNA TGTGCCAGCAGCGCCCTTACCGGGTCCAGGAGGGATGGCTACACCTTC. Protein product: CASSALTGSRRDGYTF. The whole variable domain, remainder taken from reference TRBV9 and TRBJ1-2, is DSGVTQTPKHLITATGQRVTLRCSPRSGDLSVYWYQQSLDQGLQFLIQYYNGEERAKGNILERFSAQQFPDLHSELNLSSLELGDSALYFCASSALTGSRRDGYTFGSGTRLTVV.

The chain joins TRBV5-1 to TRBJ1-4, with D maybe TRBD1 (6 bases). CDR1 and CDR2 (germline): SGHRS, YFSETQ. CDR3 length: 15 residues. With 0 bases removed from V and 5 bases from J, the gap between germline ends came to 11 bases. CDR3 region: CASSLGTGQNEKLFF. Written as DNA, the CDR3 is TGCGCCAGCAGCTTGGGAACCGGACAGAATGAAAAACTGTTTTTT.

V and J are TRBV5-1 and TRBJ2-7; maybe TRBD1 (6 bases). The CDR3 is 16 residues long. Germline V lookup: CDR1 SGHRS, CDR2 YFSETQ. Trimming took 0 bases from V and 2 from J, leaving 15 bases between them. CDR3 nucleotides: TGCGCCAGCAGCTTGGCCCTCACGGACAGAGCCTACGAGCAGTACTTC. Its translation: CASSLALTDRAYEQYF.

This chain links TRBV5-1 with TRBJ2-5; D may be TRBD2 (6 bases). Per germline, CDR1 SGHRS and CDR2 YFSETQ. The CDR3 is made up of 14 amino acids. V was shortened by 4 bases and J by 4 bases, with 14 bases between the two germline ends. CDR3 region: CASSPVGGGETQYF. The CDR3 DNA reads as TGCGCCAGCAGCCCCGTCGGGGGAGGAGAGACCCAGTACTTC.